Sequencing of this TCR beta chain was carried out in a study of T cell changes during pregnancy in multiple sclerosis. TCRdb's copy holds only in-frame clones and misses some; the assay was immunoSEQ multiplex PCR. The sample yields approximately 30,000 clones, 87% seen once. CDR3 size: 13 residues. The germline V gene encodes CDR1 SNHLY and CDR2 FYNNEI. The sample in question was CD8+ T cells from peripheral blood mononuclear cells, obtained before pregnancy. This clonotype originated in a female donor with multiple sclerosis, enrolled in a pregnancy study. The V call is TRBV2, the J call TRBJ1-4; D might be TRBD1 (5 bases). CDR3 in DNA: TGTGCTCAGCCCGGCGGGGACGGTGAAAAACTGTTTTTT. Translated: CAQPGGDGEKLFF.